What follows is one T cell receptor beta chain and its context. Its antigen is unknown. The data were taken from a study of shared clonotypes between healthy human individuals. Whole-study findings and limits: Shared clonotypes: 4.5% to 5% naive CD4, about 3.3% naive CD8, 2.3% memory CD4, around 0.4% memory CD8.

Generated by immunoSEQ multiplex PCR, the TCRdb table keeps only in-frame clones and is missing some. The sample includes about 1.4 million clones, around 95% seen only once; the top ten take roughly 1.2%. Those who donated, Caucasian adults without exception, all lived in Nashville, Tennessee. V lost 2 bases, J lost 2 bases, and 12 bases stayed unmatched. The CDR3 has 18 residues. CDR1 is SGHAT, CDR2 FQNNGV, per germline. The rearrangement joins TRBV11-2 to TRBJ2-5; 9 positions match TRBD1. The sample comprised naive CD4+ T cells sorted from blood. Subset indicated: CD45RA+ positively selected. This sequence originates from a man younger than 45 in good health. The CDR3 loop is CASSLPGTGIPHQETQYF. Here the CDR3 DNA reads TGTGCCAGCAGCTTACCCGGGACAGGGATCCCCCATCAAGAGACCCAGTACTTC.